Each of the 21 T cell receptor beta chains below was sequenced from the same sample in a study of T-cell memory formation after mild COVID-19. TCRdb fed the 5' RACE reads into MiXCR, producing one record per CDR3 protein. The profile shows some 160,000 distinct CDR3 sequences, around 13% of them singletons. The sequenced material came from PBMCs or a T cell subset sorted from them (not recorded which). All receptors derive from a man between 18 and 29 years old who had mild COVID-19 (a few samples of this study predate the infection). Cell type and time point are not known.

This clonotype was seen a few times. The CDR3 loop is CASSLDPGSKAFF. CDR3 bases: TGTGCCAGCAGCTTAGATCCGGGTTCAAAAGCTTTCTTT. The chain has TRBV11-3 and TRBJ1-1, with D unclear. Germline values: CDR1 SGHNT, CDR2 YENEEA. Trimming removed 0 bases at V and 9 bases at J, with 11 bases between. This CDR3 comprises 13 residues.

This clonotype was found a few times. This chain connects TRBV24-1 to TRBJ2-3; TRBD1 matches 11 bases. Germline lookup yields CDR1 KGHDR and CDR2 SFDVKD. V shed 4 bases, J shed 3 bases, and the junction held 8 bases outside the gene matches. This CDR3 is 17 amino acids long. CDR3 protein: CATSDPPGTGGTDTQYF. In nucleotides, the CDR3 is TGTGCCACCAGTGACCCACCCGGGACAGGGGGAACAGATACGCAGTATTTT.

The V gene is TRBV11-2, the J gene TRBJ1-2; D is perhaps TRBD1 (6 bases). Germline values: CDR1 SGHAT, CDR2 FQNNGV. The CDR3 has 11 amino acids. Trimming left V 4 bases short and J 6 bases short, with 6 bases between. The chain's CDR3 is CASSSGDGYTF. The CDR3 nucleotides are TGTGCCAGCAGCTCAGGGGATGGCTACACCTTC.

This clonotype was found a few times. CDR3 amino acids: CASSQDWGSGYTF. The CDR3 DNA follows: TGCGCCAGCAGCCAAGACTGGGGTTCGGGCTACACCTTC. V usage is TRBV4-3 and J usage is TRBJ1-2; no firm D call. CDR1 LGHNA and CDR2 YSLEER come from the germline V gene. The V and J ends lost 0 bases and 8 bases respectively, with 10 bases between them. CDR3 size: 13 residues.

This clonotype was counted a few times. This sequence joins TRBV7-9 and TRBJ1-2; tentative D call: TRBD1 (6 bases). The CDR3 runs to 17 residues. The V gene's germline CDR1 is SEHNR and CDR2 FQNEAQ (reference sequence). The V end lost 1 base, the J end lost 4 bases, and 19 bases lay between the germline ends. The CDR3 DNA reads TGTGCCAGCAGCTTAGATTTCTGGTACGAGGGGGGCTATGGCTACACCTTC. Translated, it gives CASSLDFWYEGGYGYTF.

This clonotype was detected a few times. The rearrangement joins TRBV7-9 to TRBJ2-3, with 12 nucleotides matching TRBD2. CDR1 and CDR2 (germline): SEHNR, FQNEAQ (reference sequence). The CDR3 is made up of 17 amino acids. Trimming took 3 bases from V and 1 from J; bases not matched to a gene: 5. CDR3 protein: CASSLTSGGRRTDTQYF. The CDR3 DNA is TGTGCCAGCAGCTTGACTAGCGGGGGCCGTCGCACAGATACGCAGTATTTT. Full variable domain (missing parts from reference TRBV7-9 and TRBJ2-3): DTGVSQNPRHKITKRGQNVTFRCDPISEHNRLYWYRQTLGQGPEFLTYFQNEAQLEKSRLLSDRFSAERPKGSFSTLEIQRTEQGDSAMYLCASSLTSGGRRTDTQYFGPGTRLTVL.

This clonotype has just a few counts. V usage is TRBV4-3 and J usage is TRBJ2-4, with D perhaps TRBD2 (6 bases). Germline V gives CDR1 LGHNA, CDR2 YSLEER. The CDR3 loop spans 16 amino acids. Trimming pared 1 base from V and 6 bases from J, leaving 16 bases between. The CDR3 here is CASSQGRAGRRNIQYF. CDR3 bases: TGCGCCAGCAGCCAAGGTCGTGCGGGACGGAGAAACATTCAGTACTTC.

A few counts support this clonotype. The J gene is TRBJ2-3, the V gene TRBV6-5; no firm D call. This CDR3 has 12 residues. V was clipped by 6 bases and J by 6 bases, with 10 bases between them. The germline gives CDR1 MNHEY, CDR2 SVGAGI. The CDR3 sequence is CASRPTRDTQYF. CDR3 DNA: TGTGCCAGCAGACCAACGCGGGATACGCAGTATTTT.

This clonotype was picked up a small number of times. In DNA form, the CDR3 reads TGCAGCGTCTGGACTAGCGGGGGGCCCTACGAGCAGTACTTC. This translates into CSVWTSGGPYEQYF. The chain employs TRBV29-1 and TRBJ2-7, with 14 bases aligning to TRBD2. This CDR3 has 14 residues. Germline V gene data show CDR1 as SQVTM and CDR2 as ANQGSEA. With 6 bases clipped from V and 2 bases from J, the junction kept 3 bases outside the gene matches.

The chain carries TRBV7-3 and TRBJ2-1; D possibly corresponds to TRBD2 (7 bases). Germline V gene lookup returns CDR1 SGHTA and CDR2 FQGTGA. Between the trimmed V and J ends, which lost 5 bases and 12 bases, there was a span of 17 bases. The CDR3 sequence is 13 residues long. In DNA form, the CDR3 reads TGTGCCAGCAGCCCACCGGGGAGGGGGGGGCAGTTCTTC. As protein: CASSPPGRGGQFF.

The V and J genes are TRBV18 and TRBJ1-4; 8 bases map to TRBD1. Germline trimming cut 4 bases from V and 5 bases from J; bases unmatched to any gene: 9. CDR3 length: 16 residues. Germline V gene lookup returns CDR1 KGHSH and CDR2 LQKENI. This CDR3 reads CASSLQKTGVNEKLFF. The CDR3 region has the DNA TGTGCCAGCTCACTACAGAAGACAGGGGTAAATGAAAAACTGTTTTTT.

V and J are TRBV5-1 and TRBJ2-3; perhaps TRBD2 as D (6 bases). Germline-derived CDR1 and CDR2 are SGHRS and YFSETQ. The V end lost 4 bases, the J end lost 4 bases, and 16 bases lay between the germline ends. The length of the CDR3 is 15 residues. DNA for the CDR3: TGCGCCAGCAGCGCGGATCGAGGAGGGGCAGATACGCAGTATTTT. Amino acids: CASSADRGGADTQYF.

About this clonotype itself: The germline gene is not matched at one end of the junction; a read error may be the cause. For the CDR3, the DNA is TGCGCCAGCAGCTTGGATGGACAGGGGGAAGATATCTTC. Protein product: CASSLDGQGEDIF. The chain combines TRBV5-1 with TRBJ2-1; 10 bases fit TRBD1. The length of the CDR3 is 13 residues. Per the germline V gene, CDR1 is SGHRS and CDR2 is YFSETQ.

The CDR3 loop reads CASSYSWTGGNTEAFF. DNA for the CDR3: TGTGCCAGCAGTTACTCCTGGACAGGGGGGAACACTGAAGCTTTCTTT. The V call is TRBV6-5, the J call TRBJ1-1; TRBD1 agrees at 10 bases. CDR3 size: 16 residues. The germline V gene encodes CDR1 MNHEY and CDR2 SVGAGI. With 0 bases clipped from V and 1 base from J, the junction kept 2 bases outside the gene matches.

J is TRBJ2-3 and V is TRBV28, with unresolved D. V lost 6 bases and J 0 bases, leaving 10 bases between the germline ends. This CDR3 comprises 14 residues. Germline V gives CDR1 MDHEN, CDR2 SYDVKM. The CDR3 protein is CASSRQPSTDTQYF. The CDR3 DNA is TGTGCCAGCAGCCGTCAACCTAGCACAGATACGCAGTATTTT.

This clonotype has a count of ten or more. The genes are TRBV7-2 and TRBJ1-5, with a weak D call TRBD1 (6 bases). The V and J ends lost 8 bases and 1 base respectively, with 18 bases between them. CDR1 is SGHTA, CDR2 FQGNSA, per germline. This CDR3 is 16 amino acids long. The CDR3 region is CASAFTGQFSNQPQHF. For the CDR3, the DNA is TGTGCCAGCGCATTCACAGGGCAGTTCAGCAATCAGCCCCAGCATTTT.

The V gene is TRBV29-1, the J gene TRBJ2-5, with 8 bases fitting TRBD2. CDR1 is SQVTM and CDR2 is ANQGSEA in the germline V gene. J was trimmed by 5 bases and V by 3 bases; bases with no gene match: 5. CDR3 length: 13 residues. In nucleotides, the CDR3 is TGCAGCGTTGATCGGGGGGGCCGGGAGACCCAGTACTTC. Its translation is CSVDRGGRETQYF.

This clonotype was recorded a few times. This chain connects TRBV5-6 to TRBJ2-7, with D unclear. V was pared by 3 bases and J by 6 bases, with 7 bases between. This CDR3 comprises 11 residues. Per germline, CDR1 SGHDT and CDR2 YYEEEE. The CDR3 loop is CASSSYTEQYF. The CDR3 nucleotides are TGTGCCAGCAGCTCTTACACCGAGCAGTACTTC.

The chain combines TRBV12-3 or TRBV12-4 with TRBJ2-3; 10 bases align to TRBD2. The CDR3 extends over 12 amino acids. With 6 bases clipped from V and 11 bases from J, the junction kept 5 bases outside the gene matches. The CDR3 sequence: CASRAGGRWQYF. The DNA for the CDR3 is TGTGCCAGCAGAGCGGGGGGGCGATGGCAGTATTTT.

This clonotype was recorded many times. The rearrangement uses TRBV7-2 and TRBJ2-5, with D perhaps assigned TRBD1 or TRBD2 (6 bases each). V was shortened by 6 bases and J by 5 bases, with 19 bases between the two germline ends. Germline values: CDR1 SGHTA, CDR2 FQGNSA. The CDR3 totals 15 residues. Here the CDR3 DNA reads TGTGCCAGCAGGTCGAAATGGGGGGCCGGGGAGACCCAGTACTTC. Protein product: CASRSKWGAGETQYF.

This chain uses TRBV9 with TRBJ2-3; 10 bases are shared with TRBD2. The CDR3 length is 15 residues. V lost 2 bases to trimming and J lost 3 bases; unmatched junction nucleotides: 3. CDR1 and CDR2 (germline): SGDLS, YYNGEE. The DNA of the CDR3 is TGTGCCAGCAGCGTCACTAGCGGGACGACAGATACGCAGTATTTT. It encodes CASSVTSGTTDTQYF.